Described below is a single TCR beta chain sequence and its context. The antigen is not known. Germline CDR1 and CDR2: SGHAT and FQNNGV. This CDR3 region has 14 residues. V was pared by 4 bases and J by 0 bases, with 9 bases between. This sample was included in a study of T cells in tuberculosis. Points from the study as a whole: Active tuberculosis cases were adults; controls were adolescents.

TCRdb keeps only in-frame clones here, not all; method: immunoSEQ multiplex PCR. This table holds tens of thousands of clones, approximately 89% found once. Documented time point: new active TB diagnosis, blood taken before or within 7 days of starting treatment. The rearrangement links TRBV11-2 to TRBJ1-1; D ambiguous. Sequencing was performed on PBMCs, taken at tuberculosis diagnosis. This TCR derives from an adult with tuberculosis. CDR3 bases: TGTGCCAGCAGCTCCAGTAATTTGAACACTGAAGCTTTCTTT. This codes for CASSSSNLNTEAFF. The variable domain in full, completed from reference TRBV11-2 and TRBJ1-1, reads EAGVAQSPRYKIIEKRQSVAFWCNPISGHATLYWYQQILGQGPKLLIQFQNNGVVDDSQLPKDRFSAERLKGVDSTLKIQPAKLEDSAVYLCASSSSNLNTEAFFGQGTRLTVV.